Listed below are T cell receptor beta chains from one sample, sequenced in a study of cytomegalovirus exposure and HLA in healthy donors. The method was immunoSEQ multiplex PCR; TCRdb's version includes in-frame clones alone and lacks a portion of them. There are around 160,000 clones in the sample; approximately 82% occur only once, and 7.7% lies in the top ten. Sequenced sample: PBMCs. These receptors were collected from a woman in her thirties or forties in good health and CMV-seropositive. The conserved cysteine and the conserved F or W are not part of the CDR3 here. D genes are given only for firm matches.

CDR3: ASSLAGQGAGETQY
D: TRBD1
J: TRBJ2-5
V: TRBV5-4

CDR3: ASSLFGDSYEQY
D: -
J: TRBJ2-7
V: TRBV7-9

CDR3: ASSLWGGSSYEQY
D: -
J: TRBJ2-7
V: TRBV7-2

CDR3: ASSLGDSTYNEQF
D: TRBD1
J: TRBJ2-1
V: TRBV7-9

CDR3: ASSESGRTNTEAF
D: -
J: TRBJ1-1
V: TRBV25-1

CDR3: ASSVLGGTNEKLF
D: -
J: TRBJ1-4
V: TRBV2

CDR3: ASSGPWGVNTEAF
D: -
J: TRBJ1-1
V: TRBV11-1

CDR3: ASNQLGGLGNQPQH
D: -
J: TRBJ1-5
V: TRBV19

CDR3: SVTGGDTEAF
D: TRBD1
J: TRBJ1-1
V: TRBV29-1

CDR3: ASSLLATGELF
D: -
J: TRBJ2-2
V: TRBV28

CDR3: SVDPGQGRTDTQY
D: TRBD1
J: TRBJ2-3
V: TRBV29-1

CDR3: ASSLSILADSYEQY
D: TRBD2
J: TRBJ2-7
V: TRBV7-2

CDR3: ASSPGTDYEQY
D: TRBD1
J: TRBJ2-7
V: TRBV11-1

CDR3: ASSLLRGREKLF
D: -
J: TRBJ1-4
V: TRBV28

CDR3: ASSDSPGTGAMNTEAF
D: TRBD1
J: TRBJ1-1
V: TRBV10-1

CDR3: ASSLAGASIRNTQY
D: -
J: TRBJ2-3
V: TRBV5-1

CDR3: ASSQDSAGVVSGYT
D: -
J: TRBJ1-2
V: TRBV4-1

CDR3: SVGVDEQY
D: -
J: TRBJ2-7
V: TRBV29-1

CDR3: ASSSTGITYEQY
D: TRBD1
J: TRBJ2-7
V: TRBV11-2

CDR3: AISPRGLGGNTIY
D: -
J: TRBJ1-3
V: TRBV10-3

CDR3: ASSQDRRNTEAF
D: -
J: TRBJ1-1
V: TRBV4-1

CDR3: SSSDWDRVMSGYT
D: TRBD1
J: TRBJ1-2
V: TRBV7-9

CDR3: ASSPQGANIQY
D: TRBD1
J: TRBJ2-4
V: TRBV18

CDR3: ASRTGFRNTGELF
D: TRBD1
J: TRBJ2-2
V: TRBV27

CDR3: ASSLFWREGGPSYEQY
D: TRBD2
J: TRBJ2-7
V: TRBV28

CDR3: ASSLATYEQY
D: -
J: TRBJ2-7
V: TRBV5-1

CDR3: AWSDLLQGTETQY
D: -
J: TRBJ2-5
V: TRBV30

CDR3: ASSLEVLGASYEQY
D: -
J: TRBJ2-7
V: TRBV7-9

CDR3: ASSHGALSTDTQY
D: -
J: TRBJ2-3
V: TRBV11-2

CDR3: ASSIEEGAKYYEQY
D: -
J: TRBJ2-7
V: TRBV19

CDR3: ASSVSTSGRGDTQY
D: TRBD2
J: TRBJ2-3
V: TRBV5-1

CDR3: AISGTDREGWAF
D: TRBD1
J: TRBJ1-1
V: TRBV10-3

CDR3: ASRRQGISYGYT
D: TRBD1
J: TRBJ1-2
V: TRBV6-6

CDR3: ASSIVRGTEAF
D: -
J: TRBJ1-1
V: TRBV19

CDR3: ASSRAGGTEAF
D: -
J: TRBJ1-1
V: TRBV9

CDR3: ASTSGKETQY
D: -
J: TRBJ2-5
V: TRBV10-1

CDR3: AWIPLQGLAEGYT
D: TRBD1
J: TRBJ1-2
V: TRBV30

CDR3: ASSSNRGRNNGYT
D: TRBD1
J: TRBJ1-2
V: TRBV11-2

CDR3: ASSYEAGVRREQF
D: TRBD2
J: TRBJ2-1
V: TRBV6-5

CDR3: ASSLGQLTDTQY
D: -
J: TRBJ2-3
V: TRBV5-8

CDR3: ATSRARDRDYNEQF
D: TRBD1
J: TRBJ2-1
V: TRBV15